This T cell receptor (beta chain) came from a study of blood T cells in healthy people across ages. Using a J-beta primer mix together with a sample-barcoded 5' primer, a second PCR was run for roughly 6 to 11 cycles. TCRdb reanalysed the 5' RACE reads using MiXCR and keeps one entry per CDR3 protein. The sample shows around 1,500,000 distinct CDR3 sequences, about 30% of them seen only once. Trimming removed 0 bases from V and 4 bases from J; junction bases left unmatched: 5. The CDR3 has 15 residues. The germline CDR1 and CDR2 sequences are ENHRY and SYGVKD. This sequence was found in a woman aged 30 to 39 in good health. Material for sequencing was blood. The chain combines TRBV10-3 with TRBJ1-2, with TRBD1 matching over 7 bases. For the CDR3, the DNA is TGTGCCATCAGTGAGTCGATAGGGACAGCCTATGGCTACACCTTC. Residues: CAISESIGTAYGYTF.